A single sample gave rise to the 23 T cell receptor beta chains below, sequenced in a study of T-cell memory formation after mild COVID-19 listed by TCRdb under 2021. Library preparation used 5' RACE. The sequencer was an Illumina NovaSeq 6000. The public reads were reprocessed in TCRdb via fastp at Q25 and MiXCR, keeping in-frame beta chains. Records with the same CDR3 protein are collapsed into one entry carrying the most frequent genes and DNA. This sample comprises around 340,000 distinct CDR3 sequences, more than 15% of them detected only once. In total, the top ten clones hold approximately 20% of the sample. The sample taken for sequencing was PBMCs or a T cell subset sorted from them (not recorded which). The receptors were gathered from a man aged 18 to 29 who had mild COVID-19 (a few samples of this study predate the infection). The sample titles of this study are shuffled in the database, so cell type and time point are left out; the donor was told from shared clones.

The chain has TRBV10-3 and TRBJ2-5, with TRBD1 identical over 7 bases. V gave up 9 bases and J gave up 3 bases; unmatched junction bases: 13. The CDR3 is 15 amino acids. Germline CDR1 reads ENHRY; CDR2 reads SYGVKD. DNA of the CDR3: TGTGCCATTTCGCAAAACAGGGGACAAAAAGAGACCCAGTACTTC. This translates into CAISQNRGQKETQYF.

This clonotype has a handful of counts. The rearrangement links TRBV6-2 or TRBV6-3 to TRBJ2-7; either TRBD1 or TRBD2 may fit D (5 bases each). Germline CDR1 and CDR2: MNHEY and SVGEGT. The V end lost 0 bases, the J end lost 3 bases, and 15 bases lay between the germline ends. The CDR3 has 16 amino acids. As DNA, the CDR3 is TGTGCCAGCAGTTACTCGGGGTTGGGACCCCGCTACGAGCAGTACGTC. Protein: CASSYSGLGPRYEQYV.

The CDR3 sequence is CASSQEPGTGGNEQYF. In nucleotides, the CDR3 is TGCGCCAGCAGCCAAGAACCAGGGACGGGGGGGAACGAGCAGTACTTC. This sequence joins TRBV4-3 and TRBJ2-7, with 8 bases lining up with TRBD2. Germline lookup yields CDR1 LGHNA and CDR2 YSLEER. J was trimmed by 5 bases and V by 0 bases; bases with no gene match: 9. The CDR3 loop spans 16 amino acids.

The genes are TRBV7-9 and TRBJ2-2; 9 bases fit TRBD1. With V trimmed by 4 bases and J by 8 bases, 11 bases remained unmatched. Germline V gives CDR1 SEHNR, CDR2 FQNEAQ (reference sequence). This CDR3 is built from 16 residues. CDR3 nucleotide sequence: TGTGCCAGCAGCTCCTCGGGACAGGGATTTGGTGGGGAGCTGTTTTTT. This gives the protein CASSSSGQGFGGELFF.

This clonotype was seen only a few times. V usage is TRBV19 and J usage is TRBJ2-3; TRBD1 matches at 8 bases. Germline CDR1 is LNHDA and CDR2 is SQIVND (reference sequence). The length of the CDR3 is 14 residues. V was clipped by 4 bases and J by 2 bases; unmatched bases: 2. CDR3 protein: CASSTGQDTDTQYF. The CDR3 bases are TGTGCCAGTAGTACGGGACAGGACACAGATACGCAGTATTTT. The entire variable domain, with the rest obtained from reference TRBV19 and TRBJ2-3, is as follows: DGGITQSPKYLFRKEGQNVTLSCEQNLNHDAMYWYRQDPGQGLRLIYYSQIVNDFQKGDIAEGYSVSREKKESFPLTVTSAQKNPTAFYLCASSTGQDTDTQYFGPGTRLTVL.

The rearrangement uses TRBV20-1 and TRBJ2-3; a weak D match, TRBD2 (7 bases). CDR3 length: 13 residues. Germline CDR1 and CDR2: DFQATT and SNEGSKA (reference sequence). The V end was cut by 5 bases, the J end by 5 bases, with 14 bases between. In DNA form, the CDR3 reads TGCAGTGCTCGCTGGGGGGGGCGAGATACGCAGTATTTT. It translates to CSARWGGRDTQYF.

This rearrangement joins TRBV7-9 to TRBJ2-1; D gene uncertain. V was shortened by 5 bases and J by 6 bases, with 17 bases between the two germline ends. CDR3 length: 15 amino acids. CDR1 and CDR2 from the germline V gene are SEHNR and FQNEAQ (reference sequence). The CDR3 is CASSQPPSWSNEQFF. In DNA form, the CDR3 reads TGTGCCAGCAGCCAGCCCCCATCCTGGAGCAATGAGCAGTTCTTC.

This clonotype was counted at least ten times. The chain combines TRBV20-1 with TRBJ2-5; D may match TRBD1 or TRBD2 (6 bases each). From germline, CDR1 is DFQATT and CDR2 SNEGSKA (reference sequence). The CDR3 spans 14 residues. V was clipped by 4 bases and J by 2 bases, with 14 bases between them. The CDR3 sequence is CSAMPGGGQETQYF. CDR3 nucleotides: TGCAGTGCTATGCCAGGAGGGGGTCAAGAGACCCAGTACTTC.

The chain combines TRBV7-8 with TRBJ1-1, with 7 nucleotides matching TRBD1. V gave up 6 bases and J gave up 6 bases; unmatched junction bases: 13. This CDR3 spans 15 amino acids. The germline V gene encodes CDR1 SGHVS and CDR2 FQNEAQ. As DNA, the CDR3 is TGTGCCAGCAGAAGGAGGGACAGAGGAACAGCTGAAGCTTTCTTT. It is translated as CASRRRDRGTAEAFF.

This clonotype has just a few counts. V and J are TRBV7-2 and TRBJ1-5, with TRBD1 as a possible D gene (6 bases). The CDR3 covers 14 residues. Trimming took 5 bases from V and 7 from J, leaving 15 bases between them. The germline CDR1 and CDR2 sequences are SGHTA and FQGNSA. For the CDR3, the DNA is TGTGCCAGCAGCCTCGGACAGCTGGGGCAGCCCCAGCATTTT. Its protein product is CASSLGQLGQPQHF.

The chain employs TRBV5-1 and TRBJ1-2; TRBD1 might be the D (6 bases). There are 15 residues in the CDR3. Trimming removed 1 base at V and 2 bases at J, with 12 bases between. CDR1 is SGHRS, CDR2 YFSETQ, per germline. The CDR3 bases are TGCGCCAGCAGCTTGTTGAGACAGGACAACTATGGCTACACCTTC. The encoded protein is CASSLLRQDNYGYTF.

This rearrangement joins TRBV5-6 to TRBJ1-2; no definite D call. V lost 0 bases to trimming and J lost 4 bases, with 19 bases between them. The CDR3 covers 17 residues. The V gene's germline CDR1 is SGHDT and CDR2 YYEEEE. CDR3 nucleotides: TGTGCCAGCAGCTTGGCCGGGCAGGCGGGGTTCTCCTATGGCTACACCTTC. This gives the protein CASSLAGQAGFSYGYTF. Supplemented by reference TRBV5-6 and TRBJ1-2, the full variable domain reads DAGVTQSPTHLIKTRGQQVTLRCSPKSGHDTVSWYQQALGQGPQFIFQYYEEEERQRGNFPDRFSGHQFPNYSSELNVNALLLGDSALYLCASSLAGQAGFSYGYTFGSGTRLTVV.

This clonotype came up many times. The genes are TRBV10-3 and TRBJ1-5; no clear D gene. This CDR3 contains 14 residues. V gave up 0 bases and J gave up 5 bases, with 8 bases separating them. CDR1 ENHRY and CDR2 SYGVKD come from the germline V gene. The DNA of the CDR3 is TGTGCCATCAGTGAGTCGTTAGGTGATCAGCCCCAGCATTTT. Its protein product is CAISESLGDQPQHF.

This clonotype has only a few counts. One end of the junction is discordant with germline, which a read error may explain. The chain has TRBV5-1 and TRBJ2-2; the D gene could be TRBD1 or TRBD2 (6 bases each). Per the germline V gene, CDR1 is SGHRS and CDR2 is YFSETQ. CDR3 size: 16 residues. CDR3 in DNA: TGCGCCAGCAGCTTGGACGGAGGGGGGAACTCCGGGGAGCTGTTTTTT. Amino acids: CASSLDGGGNSGELFF.

This clonotype was seen only a few times. The gene calls are TRBV2 and TRBJ1-1; maybe TRBD1 (6 bases). This CDR3 comprises 12 residues. Trimming removed 4 bases from V and 4 bases from J, with 7 bases in between. Looked up from germline, CDR1 is SNHLY and CDR2 is FYNNEI. The CDR3, as DNA: TGTGCCAGCAGTGGACAGGCCACTGAAGCTTTCTTT. This translates into CASSGQATEAFF.

This clonotype showed up just once. J is TRBJ1-3 and V is TRBV20-1; D is undetermined. The germline V gene has CDR1 DFQATT and CDR2 SNEGSKA (reference sequence). The V and J ends lost 5 bases and 4 bases respectively, with 15 bases between them. The CDR3 sequence is 14 residues long. The CDR3: CSAPGVQRGNTIYF. The CDR3, as DNA: TGCAGTGCTCCCGGGGTTCAAAGGGGAAACACCATATATTTT.

This clonotype was observed a few times. V is TRBV28 and J is TRBJ1-5; D is uncertain. Germline lookup yields CDR1 MDHEN and CDR2 SYDVKM. V was clipped by 1 base and J by 7 bases, with 5 bases between them. The CDR3 covers 12 residues. Here the CDR3 DNA reads TGTGCCAGCAGTTTATTCCACCAGCCCCAGCATTTT. Amino acid sequence: CASSLFHQPQHF.

This clonotype was detected ten times or more. The junction departs from the called germline gene at one end, perhaps through a read error. This chain joins TRBV5-1 and TRBJ1-1, with D possibly matching TRBD1 (6 bases). Germline values: CDR1 SGHRS, CDR2 YFSETQ. CDR3 size: 13 residues. CDR3 loop: CASSWTENTEAFF. For the CDR3, the DNA is TGTGCCAGCAGCTGGACAGAGAACACTGAAGCTTTCTTT.

The chain links TRBV5-6 to TRBJ1-1, with unresolved D. The germline gives CDR1 SGHDT, CDR2 YYEEEE. The ends were cut back, 1 base at V and 7 bases at J, with 8 bases in the middle. This CDR3 comprises 12 residues. CDR3 in DNA: TGTGCCAGCAGCTTGTTGGCGGGTGAAGCTTTCTTT. It encodes CASSLLAGEAFF.

V and J are TRBV7-2 and TRBJ2-1, with D tentatively TRBD1 (6 bases). The CDR3 extends over 15 amino acids. Germline V gene sequence: CDR1 SGHTA, CDR2 FQGNSA. V lost 6 bases and J 4 bases, leaving 16 bases between the germline ends. CDR3 region: CASRGALIGYNEQFF. In DNA form, the CDR3 reads TGTGCCAGCAGGGGGGCCCTAATTGGGTACAATGAGCAGTTCTTC.

The sample holds a few counts of this clonotype. The genes are TRBV19 and TRBJ2-5, with a tentative D call TRBD2 (5 bases). Germline V gives CDR1 LNHDA, CDR2 SQIVND (reference sequence). The V and J ends lost 11 bases and 5 bases respectively, with 15 bases between them. The CDR3 is 12 amino acids. The DNA for the CDR3 is TGTGCCGCCGGAGGCCGAGGGGAGACCCAGTACTTC. It yields the protein CAAGGRGETQYF.

The chain joins TRBV20-1 to TRBJ2-3; D possibly corresponds to TRBD2 (5 bases). This CDR3 is 13 amino acids long. Germline lookup yields CDR1 DFQATT and CDR2 SNEGSKA (reference sequence). Trimming shortened V by 3 bases and J by 7 bases, and 14 bases separated the two germline ends. The CDR3 sequence is CSARNTSLHTQYF. The CDR3 DNA reads as TGCAGTGCTAGGAATACTAGTCTACATACGCAGTATTTT.

This clonotype was recorded at least ten times. The chain carries TRBV5-1 and TRBJ2-1; 11 nucleotides agree with TRBD1. The CDR3 is made up of 15 amino acids. J gave up 8 bases and V 4 bases, and 8 bases lay outside the gene matches. From germline, CDR1 is SGHRS and CDR2 YFSETQ. CDR3 in amino acids: CASSPGGQGAYEQFF. The CDR3, as DNA: TGCGCCAGCAGCCCCGGAGGACAGGGGGCCTATGAGCAGTTCTTC.